These 18 T cell receptor beta chains share one sample of origin, sequenced in a study of T cell repertoires in cytomegalovirus infection. Their specific antigens are unknown. A single record per CDR3 protein comes from TCRdb applying MiXCR to the reads. Among 700,000 to 900,000 distinct CDR3 sequences listed, roughly 28% were seen once. The specimen was cultured CD8+ T cells from PBMCs, collected from culture after CMV antigen stimulation. These TCRs come from a human donor in good health (CMV status not recorded). Some clones in this sample may be carry-over from other donors' samples.

The rearrangement uses TRBV27 and TRBJ1-4; 11 nucleotides line up with TRBD1. Germline V gene data show CDR1 as MNHEY and CDR2 as SMNVEV (reference sequence). V gave up 0 bases and J gave up 5 bases; unmatched junction bases: 5. This CDR3 has 17 amino acids. The CDR3, as DNA: TGTGCCAGCAGTTTATCGGGGACAGGGGGTTGGAATGAAAAACTGTTTTTT. It yields the protein CASSLSGTGGWNEKLFF.

V usage is TRBV13 and J usage is TRBJ2-7; the match to TRBD2 covers 9 bases. V lost 5 bases to trimming and J lost 5 bases; unmatched junction nucleotides: 7. From germline, CDR1 is PRHDT and CDR2 FYEKMQ (reference sequence). CDR3 length equals 14 residues. The CDR3 is CASSLTLAGNEQYV. CDR3 nucleotide sequence: TGTGCCAGCAGCCTTACTCTAGCGGGGAACGAGCAGTACGTC.

This clonotype was picked up many times. J is TRBJ1-5 and V is TRBV7-9; 7 positions match TRBD1. The CDR3 runs to 14 residues. Trimming removed 5 bases from V and 6 bases from J; junction bases left unmatched: 7. Germline CDR1 SEHNR, CDR2 FQNEAQ (reference sequence). As DNA, the CDR3 is TGTGCCAGCAGCCCCACAGGGGCTAGTCAGCCCCAGCATTTT. As protein: CASSPTGASQPQHF.

This clonotype came up a few times. V is TRBV28 and J is TRBJ1-2; no firm D call. This CDR3 is 11 amino acids long. V lost 1 base, J lost 7 bases, and 4 bases lay in between. In germline, CDR1 is MDHEN, CDR2 SYDVKM. The CDR3 DNA reads TGTGCCAGCAGTTTATCGGCTGGCTACACCTTC. This translates into CASSLSAGYTF.

The rearrangement uses TRBV6-5 and TRBJ1-2, with D possibly matching TRBD1 (5 bases). Trimming removed 4 bases from V and 8 bases from J, with 17 bases in between. Germline CDR1 is MNHEY and CDR2 is SVGAGI. The CDR3 has 14 amino acids. The CDR3 sequence: CASSSSRDFGGYTF. In nucleotides, the CDR3 is TGTGCCAGCAGTTCCTCTAGGGACTTCGGGGGCTACACCTTC.

At least ten counts were recorded for this clonotype. V and J are TRBV7-9 and TRBJ1-1; D possibly corresponds to TRBD1 (5 bases). CDR1 SEHNR and CDR2 FQNEAQ come from the germline V gene (reference sequence). V lost 4 bases and J lost 3, with 9 bases in between. The CDR3 runs to 13 residues. The CDR3 region is CASSWEGHTEAFF. The CDR3 bases are TGTGCCAGCAGCTGGGAGGGGCACACTGAAGCTTTCTTT.

This clonotype occurred a few times. The chain has TRBV7-2 and TRBJ2-3; TRBD2 aligns across 10 bases. The CDR3 length is 16 residues. Germline CDR1 SGHTA, CDR2 FQGNSA. Trimming took 5 bases from V and 6 from J; bases not matched to a gene: 11. For the CDR3, the DNA is TGTGCCAGCAGCCTTCGAGCGGGGGGGCCCGGGGATACGCAGTATTTT. Amino acid sequence: CASSLRAGGPGDTQYF.

This clonotype was counted a few times. The chain joins TRBV28 to TRBJ2-3; D is unresolved. Germline V gene lookup returns CDR1 MDHEN and CDR2 SYDVKM. V dropped 1 base and J dropped 7 bases, with 9 bases sitting between them. The CDR3 is 13 residues long. CDR3 amino acids: CASSLFLGNTQYF. In DNA form, the CDR3 reads TGTGCCAGCAGTTTATTCCTAGGGAATACGCAGTATTTT.

This clonotype was detected a few times. The chain uses TRBV19 and TRBJ1-1; no clear D. The V gene lost 0 bases and the J gene lost 0 bases, with 14 bases spanning the gap. Germline lookup yields CDR1 LNHDA and CDR2 SQIVND (reference sequence). The CDR3 contains 17 residues. The CDR3 nucleotides read TGTGCCAGTAGTATAGATGAAGAGGACGTCATGAACACTGAAGCTTTCTTT. Translating it yields CASSIDEEDVMNTEAFF.

This chain joins TRBV5-4 and TRBJ2-3, with 8 positions matching TRBD2. J gave up 4 bases and V 2 bases, and 9 bases lay outside the gene matches. The length of the CDR3 is 16 residues. Germline values: CDR1 SGHNT, CDR2 YYREEE (reference sequence). The CDR3 here is CASSLSFSGVADTQYF. The CDR3, as DNA: TGTGCCAGCAGCTTAAGCTTTAGCGGGGTGGCAGATACGCAGTATTTT.

CDR3 loop: CASSQDIRSTDTQYF. For the CDR3, the DNA is TGCGCCAGCAGCCAAGATATAAGGAGCACAGATACGCAGTATTTT. The chain recombines TRBV4-1 with TRBJ2-3; unclear D gene. This CDR3 comprises 15 residues. V was shortened by 0 bases and J by 0 bases, with 7 bases between the two germline ends. Looked up from germline, CDR1 is MGHRA and CDR2 is YSYEKL.

There are a few counts of this clonotype. For the CDR3, the DNA is TGCGCCAGCAGTGAGGGCAGATACTACGAGCAGTACTTC. Its protein product is CASSEGRYYEQYF. The chain is built from TRBV10-1 and TRBJ2-7; no firm D call. There are 13 residues in the CDR3. Per the germline V gene, CDR1 is WNHNN and CDR2 is SYGVQD (reference sequence). With 2 bases removed from V and 3 bases from J, the gap between germline ends came to 8 bases.

Many counts were recorded for this clonotype. The chain uses TRBV7-6 and TRBJ2-7, with 8 bases matching TRBD1. The CDR3 runs 17 residues. The V gene's germline CDR1 is SGHVS and CDR2 FNYEAQ. Trimming at V came to 5 bases and at J to 5 bases, leaving 17 bases not matched to a gene. CDR3 loop: CASSHWGGQGSPHEQYF. In DNA form, the CDR3 reads TGTGCCAGCAGCCATTGGGGAGGACAGGGCTCTCCCCACGAGCAGTACTTC.

This clonotype was counted only a few times. V is TRBV27 and J is TRBJ2-3; TRBD1 might be the D (5 bases). Germline CDR1 is MNHEY and CDR2 is SMNVEV (reference sequence). Trimming cost V 2 bases and J 2 bases, with 11 bases left between them. The CDR3 sequence is 15 residues long. CDR3 region: CASSLNQGPTDTQYF. The CDR3 nucleotides are TGTGCCAGCAGTTTAAATCAGGGCCCCACAGATACGCAGTATTTT.

V and J are TRBV20-1 and TRBJ2-5, with 8 bases fitting TRBD2. The CDR3 is made up of 15 amino acids. From germline, CDR1 is DFQATT and CDR2 SNEGSKA (reference sequence). The J segment lost 7 bases and the V segment lost 1 base, leaving 11 bases of the junction unmatched. CDR3 loop: CSARGVPGGAGTQYF. In DNA form, the CDR3 reads TGCAGTGCTAGAGGAGTCCCGGGGGGGGCGGGGACCCAGTACTTC.

V and J are TRBV19 and TRBJ2-5, with TRBD2 matching 9 bases. V shed 7 bases, J shed 2 bases, and the junction held 8 bases outside the gene matches. The CDR3 runs 15 residues. The germline V gene has CDR1 LNHDA and CDR2 SQIVND (reference sequence). The CDR3 DNA reads as TGTGCCAGTAAGAGGGCGGGGGGGCGTCAAGAGACCCAGTACTTC. Amino acids: CASKRAGGRQETQYF.

CDR3 amino acids: CASSSKPQRNTEAFF. CDR3 coding DNA: TGTGCCAGCAGCTCTAAGCCCCAGAGGAACACTGAAGCTTTCTTT. The chain recombines TRBV7-6 with TRBJ1-1, with unresolved D. The CDR3 length is 15 residues. V gave up 4 bases and J gave up 1 base, with 13 bases separating them. Germline CDR1 and CDR2: SGHVS and FNYEAQ. Based on the CDR3 plus reference TRBV7-6 and TRBJ1-1, the full variable domain is GAGVSQSPRYKVTKRGQDVALRCDPISGHVSLYWYRQALGQGPEFLTYFNYEAQQDKSGLPNDRFSAERPEGSISTLTIQRTEQRDSAMYRCASSSKPQRNTEAFFGQGTRLTVV.

The chain has TRBV5-8 and TRBJ2-5; tentative D call: TRBD2 (7 bases). V shed 0 bases and J shed 4 bases, with 19 bases lying between them. CDR1 is SGHTS and CDR2 is YDEGEE in the germline V gene. This CDR3 contains 17 residues. CDR3 DNA sequence: TGTGCCAGCAGCTTGGTCCCGCGGGGGCATAAAGGAGAGACCCAGTACTTC. Protein product: CASSLVPRGHKGETQYF.